These T cell receptor beta chains were read from a single sample in a study of T cell changes during pregnancy in multiple sclerosis. The assay was immunoSEQ multiplex PCR, and TCRdb's table has in-frame clones only and misses some. The table lists fewer than 85,000 clones, around 93% of them singletons. Sequencing was performed on peripheral blood, taken in the third trimester of pregnancy. The receptor set was obtained from a female donor with multiple sclerosis, enrolled in a pregnancy study. Both conserved end residues are part of each CDR3.

V	J	CDR3
TRBV4-1	TRBJ1-6	CASSQESGFDSPLHF
TRBV11-3	TRBJ1-1	CASSSRGGGDTEAFF
TRBV4-2	TRBJ2-7	CASSQDYAGQDYEQYF
TRBV27	TRBJ1-5	CASSFAGGNQPQHF
TRBV18	TRBJ2-3	CASSPTSGDNTDTQYF
TRBV27	TRBJ1-2	CASSPGQAYGYTF
TRBV9	TRBJ1-3	CASSVGQDSFSGNTIYF
TRBV5-1	TRBJ1-5	CASSWGQGGNQPQHF
TRBV5-4	TRBJ1-2	CASSGGQTYGYTF
TRBV19	TRBJ1-2	CASSSLGQLYGYTF
TRBV28	TRBJ1-1	CASRNQAGDNTEAFF
TRBV15	TRBJ2-1	CATSRRAGTGSNNEQFF
TRBV30	TRBJ1-2	CAWSGKGNGYTF
TRBV19	TRBJ1-1	CASSIEGENTEAFF
TRBV7-2	TRBJ1-4	CASSPTGQGQKLFF
TRBV9	TRBJ2-3	CASSPGSNTDTQYF
TRBV15	TRBJ1-6	CATSVAGRSYNSPLHF
TRBV10-2	TRBJ1-1	CASSDGLINFTEAFF
TRBV9	TRBJ2-7	CASSVGGTSVDEQYF
TRBV9	TRBJ2-3	CASSPQGRGVDTQYF
TRBV5-1	TRBJ2-6	CASSQRQSSGANVLTF
TRBV27	TRBJ2-5	CASSLQGAQTQYF
TRBV6-6	TRBJ2-1	CTSGVGGDYNEQFF
TRBV6-1	TRBJ2-5	CASSEAGRRTQETQYF
TRBV7-9	TRBJ1-1	CASSFEDREAFF
TRBV30	TRBJ1-6	CAWSEGGNSPLHF
TRBV5-1	TRBJ2-7	CASSVPGNYEQYF
TRBV2	TRBJ1-2	CASSDTSNYGYTF
TRBV5-6	TRBJ1-2	CASSPGQGWLVEGYTF
TRBV2	TRBJ1-3	CASSTDRGPENTIYF
TRBV21-1	TRBJ2-1	CASSKAGRDNEQFF
TRBV7-9	TRBJ1-1	CASSLSSGYTEAFF
TRBV7-2	TRBJ2-7	CASSFDRGLYEQYF
TRBV10-3	TRBJ2-1	CAISEASSGGFRSNEQFF
TRBV4-2	TRBJ1-2	CASSQEQGRDGYTF
TRBV5-1	TRBJ1-2	CASTTRVGTGPNYGYTF
TRBV6-5	TRBJ1-6	CASSYGGARNSPLHF
TRBV5-6	TRBJ2-6	CASTVGGLGANVLTF
TRBV7-8	TRBJ1-1	CASSLGGRGEAFF
TRBV15	TRBJ1-2	CATSTRDRVGGYTF
TRBV19	TRBJ1-2	CASWGPRWGYTF
TRBV7-9	TRBJ1-1	CASSRNTEAFF
TRBV7-9	TRBJ2-3	CASTKGGGSTDTQYF
TRBV2	TRBJ1-2	CASSERGFYGYTF